This note documents a single T cell receptor (beta chain) sequence. What it binds is not known. Clones were read by immunoSEQ multiplex PCR, and TCRdb kept only the in-frame ones, dropping some. There are about 100,000 clones in the sample; about nine tenths occur only once, and about 16% lies in the top ten. This sample was included in a study of graft-versus-host responses after intestinal transplantation. Study observations and caveats: Recipient marrow held GvH clones, some first seen in ileum or blood.

The source of this sequence is a human patient who received an intestinal transplant, so some T cells may come from the graft donor. Sequenced here: PBMCs, sampled approximately 470 days after intestinal transplant.

The CDR3 is CASSTYSGDYEQYF. CDR3 bases: TGTGCCAGCAGCACCTACTCCGGGGACTACGAGCAGTACTTC. The V call is TRBV9, the J call TRBJ2-7, with D tentatively TRBD2 (5 bases). The germline V and J ends were trimmed by 4 bases and 3 bases, with 14 bases remaining between them. There are 14 residues in the CDR3. Germline values: CDR1 SGDLS, CDR2 YYNGEE.